This T cell receptor (beta chain) was observed in a study of blood T cell repertoires in COVID-19. At the level of the study: Sites in the United States, Italy and Spain provided acute and convalescent COVID-19 samples. The cDNA or gDNA used as material had been derived from T cells, B-cell-depleted T cells, or PBMCs.

Seattle patients were enrolled while actively infected and followed longitudinally. CDR3 length: 13 residues. With V trimmed by 6 bases and J by 8 bases, 9 bases remained unmatched. In the original workflow: Amplified reference gene primers provided the basis for estimating nucleated cell counts. Generated by immunoSEQ multiplex PCR, the TCRdb table keeps only in-frame clones and is missing some. Clonal size and the V and J genes are those of that table, whereas D and trimming came from the DNA. The table records around 40,000 clones, roughly nine tenths of them present only once. This clonotype was sampled from a man between 60 and 75 years old with COVID-19, enrolled during active disease. The rearrangement uses TRBV12-3 or TRBV12-4 and TRBJ1-2; 7 bases agree with TRBD1. Sequenced: peripheral blood. CDR3 amino acids: CASSTTGVEGYTF. The CDR3 region has the DNA TGTGCCAGCAGCACAACAGGGGTCGAAGGCTACACCTTC.